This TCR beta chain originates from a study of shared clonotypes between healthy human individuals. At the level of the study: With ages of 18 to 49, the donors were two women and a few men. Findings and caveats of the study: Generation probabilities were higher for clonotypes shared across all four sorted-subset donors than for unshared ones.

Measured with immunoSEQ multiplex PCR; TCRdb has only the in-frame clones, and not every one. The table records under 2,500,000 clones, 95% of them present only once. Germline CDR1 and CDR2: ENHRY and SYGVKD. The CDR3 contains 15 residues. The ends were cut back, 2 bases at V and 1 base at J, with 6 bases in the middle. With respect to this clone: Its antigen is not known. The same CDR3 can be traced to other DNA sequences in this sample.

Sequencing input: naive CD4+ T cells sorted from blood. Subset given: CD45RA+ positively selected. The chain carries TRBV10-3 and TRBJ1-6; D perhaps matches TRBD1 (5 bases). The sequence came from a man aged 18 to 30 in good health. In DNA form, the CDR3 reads TGTGCCATCAGTGAGGGGGGGTCCTATAATTCACCCCTCCACTTT. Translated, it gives CAISEGGSYNSPLHF.